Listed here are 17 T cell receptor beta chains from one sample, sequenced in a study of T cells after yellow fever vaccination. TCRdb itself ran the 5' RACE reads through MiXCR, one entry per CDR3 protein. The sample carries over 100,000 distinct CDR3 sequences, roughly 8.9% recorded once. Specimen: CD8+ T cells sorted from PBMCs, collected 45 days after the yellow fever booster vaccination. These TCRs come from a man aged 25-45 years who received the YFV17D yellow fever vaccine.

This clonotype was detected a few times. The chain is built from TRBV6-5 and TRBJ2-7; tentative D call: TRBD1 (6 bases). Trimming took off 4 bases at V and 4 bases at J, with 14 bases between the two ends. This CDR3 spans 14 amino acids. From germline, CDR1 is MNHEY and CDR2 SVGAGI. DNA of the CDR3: TGTGCCAGCAGTTTGCAGGGGTCGGGATACGAGCAGTACTTC. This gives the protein CASSLQGSGYEQYF.

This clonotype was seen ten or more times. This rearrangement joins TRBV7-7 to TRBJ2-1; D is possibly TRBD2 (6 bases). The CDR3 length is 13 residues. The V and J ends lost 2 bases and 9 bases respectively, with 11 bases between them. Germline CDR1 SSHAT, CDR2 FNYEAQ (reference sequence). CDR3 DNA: TGTGCCAGCAGCTTACTCGCGGGATTTGAGCAGTTCTTC. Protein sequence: CASSLLAGFEQFF. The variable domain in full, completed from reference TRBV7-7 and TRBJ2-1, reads GAGVSQSPRYKVTKRGQDVTLRCDPISSHATLYWYQQALGQGPEFLTYFNYEAQPDKSGLPSDRFSAERPEGSISTLTIQRTEQRDSAMYRCASSLLAGFEQFFGPGTRLTVL.

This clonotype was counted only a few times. This CDR3 reads CASSFIAGENTGELFF. CDR3 coding DNA: TGTGCCAGCAGCTTTATAGCGGGAGAAAACACCGGGGAGCTGTTTTTT. The chain joins TRBV7-2 to TRBJ2-2, with 9 nucleotides matching TRBD2. This CDR3 comprises 16 residues. Unmatched junction bases numbered 4, after V lost 3 bases and J lost 2 bases. The V gene's germline CDR1 is SGHTA and CDR2 FQGNSA.

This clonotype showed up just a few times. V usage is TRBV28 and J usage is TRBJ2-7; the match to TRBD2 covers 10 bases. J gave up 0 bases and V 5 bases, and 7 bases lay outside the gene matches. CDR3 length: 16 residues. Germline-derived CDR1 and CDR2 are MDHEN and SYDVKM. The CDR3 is CASSTLAGEGSYEQYF. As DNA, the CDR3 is TGTGCCAGCAGTACGCTAGCGGGGGAGGGCTCCTACGAGCAGTACTTC.

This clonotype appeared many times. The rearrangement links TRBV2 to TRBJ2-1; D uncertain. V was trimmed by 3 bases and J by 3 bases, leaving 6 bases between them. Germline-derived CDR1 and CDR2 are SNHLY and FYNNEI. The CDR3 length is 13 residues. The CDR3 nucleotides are TGTGCCAGCAGTGATGAGCGCTACAATGAGCAGTTCTTC. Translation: CASSDERYNEQFF.

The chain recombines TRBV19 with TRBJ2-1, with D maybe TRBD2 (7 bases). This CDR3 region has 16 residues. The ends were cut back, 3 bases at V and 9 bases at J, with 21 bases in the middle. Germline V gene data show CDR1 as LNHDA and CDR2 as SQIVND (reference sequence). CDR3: CASSIRGLTLYGEQFF. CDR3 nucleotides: TGTGCCAGTAGTATCAGGGGACTAACGCTTTATGGTGAGCAGTTCTTC.

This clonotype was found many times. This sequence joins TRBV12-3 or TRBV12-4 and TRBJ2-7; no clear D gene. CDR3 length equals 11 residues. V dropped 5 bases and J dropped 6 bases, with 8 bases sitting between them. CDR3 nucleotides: TGTGCCAGCAGTCCGTCTATCGAGCAGTACTTC. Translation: CASSPSIEQYF.

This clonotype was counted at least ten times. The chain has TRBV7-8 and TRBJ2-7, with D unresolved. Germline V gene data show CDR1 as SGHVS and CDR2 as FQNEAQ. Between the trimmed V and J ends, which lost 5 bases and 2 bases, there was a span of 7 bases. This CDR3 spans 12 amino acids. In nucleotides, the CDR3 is TGTGCCAGCAGCGCCGATGCCTACGAGCAGTACTTC. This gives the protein CASSADAYEQYF.

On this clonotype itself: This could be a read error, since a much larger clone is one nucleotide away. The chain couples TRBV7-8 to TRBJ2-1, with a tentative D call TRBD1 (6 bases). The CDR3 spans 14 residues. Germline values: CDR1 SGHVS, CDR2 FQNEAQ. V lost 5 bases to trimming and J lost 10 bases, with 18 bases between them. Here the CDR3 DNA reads TGTGCCAGCAGCCCGGACAGCGTCGGGGAGGAGCAGTTCTTC. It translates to CASSPDSVGEEQFF.

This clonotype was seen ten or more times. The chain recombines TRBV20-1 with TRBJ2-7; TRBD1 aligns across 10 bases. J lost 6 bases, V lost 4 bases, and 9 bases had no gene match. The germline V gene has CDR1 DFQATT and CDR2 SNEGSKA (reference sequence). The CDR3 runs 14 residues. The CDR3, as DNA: TGCAGTGCTACGGACAGGGGGGTACTATTCGAGCAGTACTTC. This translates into CSATDRGVLFEQYF.

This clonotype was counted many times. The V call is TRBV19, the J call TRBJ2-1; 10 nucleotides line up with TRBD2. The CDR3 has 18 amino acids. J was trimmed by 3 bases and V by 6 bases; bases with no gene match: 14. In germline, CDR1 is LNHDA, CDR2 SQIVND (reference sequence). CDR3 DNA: TGTGCCAGTAGGCCACAAAGCGGGAGGGCCTTTAACTACAATGAGCAGTTCTTC. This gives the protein CASRPQSGRAFNYNEQFF.

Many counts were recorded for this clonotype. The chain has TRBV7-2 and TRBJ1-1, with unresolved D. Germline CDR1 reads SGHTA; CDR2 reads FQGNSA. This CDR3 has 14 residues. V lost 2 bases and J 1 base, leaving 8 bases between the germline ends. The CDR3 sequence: CASSLFLTNTEAFF. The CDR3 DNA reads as TGTGCCAGCAGCTTATTTCTTACGAACACTGAAGCTTTCTTT.

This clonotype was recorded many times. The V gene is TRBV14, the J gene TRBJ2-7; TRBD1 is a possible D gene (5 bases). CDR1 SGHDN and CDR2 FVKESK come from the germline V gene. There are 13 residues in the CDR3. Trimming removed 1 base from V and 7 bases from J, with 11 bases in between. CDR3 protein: CASSQVVGVEQYF. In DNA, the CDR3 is TGTGCCAGCAGCCAAGTTGTAGGGGTTGAGCAGTACTTC.

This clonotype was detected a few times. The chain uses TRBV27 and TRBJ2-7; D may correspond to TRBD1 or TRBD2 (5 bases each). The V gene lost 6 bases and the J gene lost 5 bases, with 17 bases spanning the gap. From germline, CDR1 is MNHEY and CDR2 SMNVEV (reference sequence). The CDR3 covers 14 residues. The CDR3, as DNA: TGTGCCAGCAGGGGGCTAGCACACTTTAACGAGCAGTACTTC. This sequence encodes CASRGLAHFNEQYF.

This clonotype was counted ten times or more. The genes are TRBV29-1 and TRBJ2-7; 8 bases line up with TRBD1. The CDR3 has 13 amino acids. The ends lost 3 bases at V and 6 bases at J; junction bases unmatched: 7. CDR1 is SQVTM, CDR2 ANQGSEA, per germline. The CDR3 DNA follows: TGCAGCGTTGAGGTCAGGGGGCTTGGCGAGCAGTACTTC. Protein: CSVEVRGLGEQYF.

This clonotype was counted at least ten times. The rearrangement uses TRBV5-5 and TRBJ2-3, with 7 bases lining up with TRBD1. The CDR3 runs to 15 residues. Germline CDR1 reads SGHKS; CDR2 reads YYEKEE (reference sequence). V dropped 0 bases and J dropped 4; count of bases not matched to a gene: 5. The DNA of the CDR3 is TGTGCCAGCAGCTTGGGACAGGGAGAAGCAGATACGCAGTATTTT. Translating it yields CASSLGQGEADTQYF.

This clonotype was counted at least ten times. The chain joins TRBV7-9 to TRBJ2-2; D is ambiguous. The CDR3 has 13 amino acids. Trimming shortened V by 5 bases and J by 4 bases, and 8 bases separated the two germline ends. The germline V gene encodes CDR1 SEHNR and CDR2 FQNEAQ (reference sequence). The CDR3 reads CASSPPGTGELFF. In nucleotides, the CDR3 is TGTGCCAGCAGCCCGCCTGGCACCGGGGAGCTGTTTTTT.